The T cell receptor beta chain under discussion was sequenced for a study of cytomegalovirus exposure and HLA in healthy donors (dated by TCRdb to 2015 to 2018). Study-level background: According to an earlier analysis of 587 of the donors, 200 million or so T cells yielded 100 million or so unique TCR beta sequences and about 300 Gb of sequence data. An early release that covered about 600 HLA-typed donors contained approximately 320 gigabases of sequencing data and tens of millions of unique TCR sequences. Of the 398 genotyped donors, roughly 85% fell in the genetic ancestry cluster associated with self-reported Caucasian donors. The aim of the study was to test whether cataloging public T cell receptors could identify signatures of past pathogen exposure. The T cell repertoires of 700 or so subjects were profiled by immunosequencing and related to cytomegalovirus serostatus. A separate validation cohort of over 95 different subjects was used in addition to the approximately 640-subject first cohort. The study combined high-throughput TCR immunosequencing, statistical association of individual TCRs with disease status, and machine learning to predict cytomegalovirus infection status. A later analysis re-examined previously published TCR beta repertoires from more than 600 donors and added high-resolution HLA genotyping to investigate patterns of TCR occurrence. Rather than drawing on any new phenotypic data, the later analysis identified candidate immune exposures from TCR beta sequences and the way those sequences occurred across donors. An earlier analysis of around 580 of the donors used high-throughput TCR beta sequencing to judge whether each TCR beta V gene segment behaved as functional or pseudogenic. Donor age, sex, ethnicity and CMV serostatus were collected together with the repertoire data. Genome-wide SNP genotypes for about three fifths of the roughly 700 donors were used in a later genetic analysis, which treated that subset as a discovery cohort. Every repertoire in the discovery cohort had been generated on one and the same sequencing platform. Both class I and class II loci were covered by HLA typing, at four-digit resolution. Typing coverage differed by locus: A, B, C, DRB1 and DQB1 were typed in roughly 620-640 donors, DQA1 in roughly 500, DPA1 in roughly 590, and DPB1 in roughly 450. A handful of DR-DQ haplotypes were handled as single units for association and clustering because linkage in the cohort was strong. Among some 400 genotyped donors of the cohort, an average of about 240,000 unique TCR beta nucleotide sequences was sequenced per donor, of which 15% to 20% were non-productive.

Concerning this clone: The antigen this receptor binds is unknown. Base-call qualities are not available, and no considerably larger clone is one nucleotide away.

Library method: the immunoSEQ multiplex PCR assay. For the multiplex PCR, a mixture combining 60 forward primers for TCR Vbeta segments and 13 reverse primers for TCR Jbeta segments was used. Amplification of the CDR3 region of rearranged TCR beta genes was performed with a multiplex PCR assay on genomic DNA. Amplified TCR beta libraries were sequenced as 87-base-pair reads on the Illumina HiSeq System. Per the original workflow: A later analysis counted approximately 74 million unique TCR beta chains across the 640 or so repertoires, and 10 million to 12 million of these chains were shared by at least two donors. Raw reads were error-corrected and collapsed into unique sequences with a nearest-neighbor algorithm that merged closely related sequences to remove PCR and sequencing errors. To assign V, D and J gene segments, CDR3 sequences were aligned to IMGT reference sequences. For a sequence to be retained, a match of at least six nucleotides to both a V gene segment and a J gene segment was required. Rearrangements were called productive when the CDR3 lacked stop codons and stayed in frame with V and J; all others were non-productive. CDR3 was defined according to IMGT convention as the region running from the second conserved V-encoded cysteine to the conserved J-encoded phenylalanine. In an earlier analysis of around 570 of the donors, sequences lacking an unambiguous match to a single V gene segment were excluded. In an earlier analysis of about 590 of the donors, a V segment was called functional when productive rearrangements were above 56.7%, and segregating when the standard deviation between donors exceeded 5%. To diagnose cytomegalovirus status from the catalog of TCR beta chain sequences, a statistical classification framework was built. In a later analysis, V and J genes were assigned by comparing TCR nucleotide sequences against IMGT/GENE-DB human TR gene sequences. The TCRdist pipeline was used in a later analysis to assign CDR3 sequences and most-parsimonious VDJ recombination scenarios. In a later analysis, each TCR beta chain was defined by its CDR3 amino acid sequence together with its V-gene family, and reads without a unique V-gene family were excluded. In a later analysis, 450 to 600 highly shared, low-generation-probability nucleotide sequences were removed to address suspected cross-contamination and a sequencing artifact. In a later analysis, a clonal expansion index was calculated for each public chain from normalized within-repertoire ranks of inferred template counts. In a later analysis, generation probabilities were computed with a VDJ recombination model fitted to out-of-frame rearrangements, and the resulting probabilities were checked against IGoR. In a later analysis, hypergeometric tests were used to score TCR-TCR, TCR-HLA and TCR-CMV co-occurrence, with a repertoire-size bias correction applied to TCR pairs. In a later analysis, false discovery rates were estimated by permuting HLA or CMV assignments 20 times. In a later analysis, co-occurring TCRs were grouped using DBSCAN, and TCRdist sequence similarity was added for clustering within HLA-allele-positive subsets. Repertoires with fewer than 30,000 or more than 120,000 public chains were left out of co-occurrence clustering, as were a handful of repertoires with anomalous nucleotide sharing. As stored in TCRdb, this immuneACCESS dataset retains in-frame rearrangements with V and J assigned. A fraction of the clones does not appear; measured against another copy, unresolved V genes explain less than half of the discrepancy, and the remainder lacks a known reason. V and J calls and clone size follow that table, whereas D and trimming were derived from the DNA. Recorded for this sample are 73,000 or so clones; roughly 77% of them occurred a single time. Around 7% of the sample is in the top ten clones.

The cohort consisted of hundreds of healthy bone marrow donors. At the time of sampling, all cohort members were nominally healthy, though unrecorded immune exposures were likely present. Of the 666 cohort members, 250 to 300 had positive CMV serostatus and approximately 400 had negative CMV serostatus, and CMV serostatus was not recorded for the donor. Every donor gave a peripheral blood sample, and the peripheral blood mononuclear cells from that sample were used for TCR beta sequencing. The Qiagen DNeasy Blood Extraction Kit was used to extract genomic DNA from the blood cell samples. The research as a whole found: Some IMGT-functional V segments, including TRBV6-2 and TRBV6-3, could not be distinguished by the 87-base-pair reads and were therefore excluded. Several of the top co-occurrence clusters appeared to be linked to parvovirus B19, influenza, CMV and Epstein-Barr virus, according to a later analysis. The presence/absence analyses assumed that sequencing depth was roughly uniform across donors, and that assumption may not be true. In a later genetic analysis, a missense DCLRE1C variant was associated with V-gene and J-gene trimming of TCR beta chains, and the association was replicated in an independent cohort. A total of 150 to 200 TCR beta chains were listed by the study as associated with cytomegalovirus. Linkage disequilibrium might explain the correlated functional status among segregating V segments, but an unknown experimental factor could not be excluded. Immune exposure information for the cohort was limited to CMV serostatus. Specific HLA alleles were associated with 16,951 TCR beta sequences at a false discovery rate of 0.05 in a later analysis. The classifier was reported to diagnose cytomegalovirus status with high specificity and sensitivity in both the original and validation cohorts. According to the authors, the approach could potentially be generalized to other disease states and immunological phenotypes. A further reported finding was that TCR beta sequences accurately predicted the HLA-A and HLA-B alleles for most subjects in the first cohort. Because counts were too low, seventeen rarely observed V segments, including chromosome 9 orphons, were excluded from the earlier analysis of 587 of the donors. A later analysis found that HLA-associated TCR beta chains were more clonally expanded and had lower generation probabilities than equally common non-associated chains. A later genetic analysis reported fewer N-insertions in productive TCRs among donors in an Asian-associated ancestry cluster than the approximately 670-donor mean. While some public TCRs were present in many individuals, most TCR sequences turned up only very rarely across donors. In vitro tests confirmed that a few of the cytomegalovirus-associated TCR beta chains recognize cytomegalovirus antigens. The cohort was sequenced for TCR beta chains only, and without alpha or paired-chain data the features that could be detected were limited. Because some donors lacked HLA typing at each locus, the association tests relied only on the typed subset. Broadly in line with IMGT annotations, most TCR beta V segments showed up in productive rearrangements about 90% or about 30% of the time in an earlier analysis of several hundred of the donors. Assigning TCR associations to individual alleles was difficult when HLA alleles, especially DR and DQ, strongly co-occurred. In a later analysis, TCR association rates were found to vary across HLA loci, with the most associated TCRs seen for DRB1 alleles and the fewest for HLA-C alleles. A later analysis found that most CMV-associated TCR beta chains appeared HLA-restricted, with HLA associations seemingly driven largely by CMV exposure. The sequencing pipeline was judged likely to have produced a cluster of highly shared sequence variants as a technical artifact.

Counted from cysteine to phenylalanine, this CDR3 has 16 amino acids. The DNA shown is the 48-base CDR3, in frame from base 1. V loses 0 bases, J loses 5 bases, and the germline ends lie 16 bases apart. As encoded in the germline V gene, CDR1 is LGHNA while CDR2 is YNFKEQ. Sequencing input: PBMCs. Recombination connected TRBV4-2 to TRBJ1-2, with the D gene not confidently named. The clonotype was recovered from a human donor in good health. The DNA sequence is TGTGCCAGCAGCCAAGAGACGAGTGGAGCCTCTTATGGCTACACCTTC. This yields the protein CASSQETSGASYGYTF.